Listed below are T cell receptor beta chains from one sample, sequenced in a study of identical twins. In TCRdb, the 5' RACE reads were re-called with MiXCR into one record per CDR3 protein. The sample holds 400,000 to 500,000 distinct CDR3 sequences, more than 13% seen once. These data also formed part of another study, on yellow fever vaccine responses in identical twins.

Sequenced material: CD4+ T cells sorted from blood. All receptors derive from a young woman in good health. CDR3s include the opening cysteine and the closing phenylalanine or tryptophan. The D gene is left open where the match is weak. Clone size is not always given. Where it is, it says once, few, many or a class for expanded clones.

D gene: NA
J gene: TRBJ2-5
V gene: TRBV19
clone size: NA
CDR3 length: 14
CDR3 DNA: TGTGCCAGTAGTTCTCACCTTGGCCAAGAGACCCAGTACTTC
CDR3 protein: CASSSHLGQETQYF

D gene: TRBD1
J gene: TRBJ1-6
V gene: TRBV20-1
clone size: NA
CDR3 length: 14
CDR3 DNA: TGCAGTGCTAGCCGTACAGGGGGCGATTCACCCCTCCACTTT
CDR3 protein: CSASRTGGDSPLHF

D gene: TRBD1
J gene: TRBJ2-1
V gene: TRBV4-3
clone size: many
CDR3 length: 15
CDR3 DNA: TGCGCCAGCAGCCAAGATACAGGGGGCTACAATGAGCAGTTCTTC
CDR3 protein: CASSQDTGGYNEQFF

D gene: NA
J gene: TRBJ1-3
V gene: TRBV4-3
clone size: few
CDR3 length: 16
CDR3 DNA: TGCGCCAGCAGCCAAGATAGTGGGGGAATCGGAAACACCATATATTTT
CDR3 protein: CASSQDSGGIGNTIYF

D gene: NA
J gene: TRBJ2-3
V gene: TRBV20-1
clone size: few
CDR3 length: 12
CDR3 DNA: TGCAGTGGACGGGGACAAGGAGATACGCAGTATTTT
CDR3 protein: CSGRGQGDTQYF

D gene: TRBD2
J gene: TRBJ2-1
V gene: TRBV13
clone size: NA
CDR3 length: 15
CDR3 DNA: TGTGCCAGCAGCTTATTACTAGCGGATTTCGATGAGCAGTTCTTC
CDR3 protein: CASSLLLADFDEQFF

D gene: NA
J gene: TRBJ2-7
V gene: TRBV6-5
clone size: NA
CDR3 length: 12
CDR3 DNA: TGTGCCAGCAGCGGACCGGACTACGAGCAGTACTTC
CDR3 protein: CASSGPDYEQYF

D gene: NA
J gene: TRBJ2-1
V gene: TRBV6-2/TRBV6-3
clone size: many
CDR3 length: 17
CDR3 DNA: TGTGCCAGCAGTTACAGCCCTCCGTGGGGGATTTACAATGAGCAGTTCTTC
CDR3 protein: CASSYSPPWGIYNEQFF

D gene: NA
J gene: TRBJ1-5
V gene: TRBV19
clone size: few
CDR3 length: 15
CDR3 DNA: TGTGCCAGTAGTCCTGTGGAGGGGATGAACCAGCCCCAGCATTTT
CDR3 protein: CASSPVEGMNQPQHF

D gene: NA
J gene: TRBJ2-2
V gene: TRBV6-1
clone size: few
CDR3 length: 15
CDR3 DNA: TGTGCCAGCAGTCGACAGAGCGCGAACACCGGGGAGCTGTTTTTT
CDR3 protein: CASSRQSANTGELFF

D gene: NA
J gene: TRBJ1-2
V gene: TRBV20-1
clone size: NA
CDR3 length: 13
CDR3 DNA: TGCAGTGGGGCCGCTCCCTGGGGCTATGGCTACACCTTC
CDR3 protein: CSGAAPWGYGYTF

D gene: NA
J gene: TRBJ2-2
V gene: TRBV4-1
clone size: NA
CDR3 length: 15
CDR3 DNA: TGCGCCAGCAGTAACCGGGGACAAGACACCGGGGAGCTGTTTTTT
CDR3 protein: CASSNRGQDTGELFF

D gene: TRBD2
J gene: TRBJ2-7
V gene: TRBV3-1
clone size: few
CDR3 length: 16
CDR3 DNA: TGTGCCAGCAGCCACGGCCGGGGGGGCGGTACGGGTGAGCAGTACTTC
CDR3 protein: CASSHGRGGGTGEQYF

D gene: NA
J gene: TRBJ2-7
V gene: TRBV7-6
clone size: few
CDR3 length: 14
CDR3 DNA: TGTGCCAGCAGCTTAACGAGCAGGACCTACGAGCAGTACTTC
CDR3 protein: CASSLTSRTYEQYF

D gene: TRBD1
J gene: TRBJ2-7
V gene: TRBV20-1
clone size: many
CDR3 length: 14
CDR3 DNA: TGCAGTGCTAGAACTGGACAGGGAGCCTACGAGCAGTACTTC
CDR3 protein: CSARTGQGAYEQYF

D gene: NA
J gene: TRBJ1-6
V gene: TRBV2
clone size: few
CDR3 length: 12
CDR3 DNA: TGTGCCAGCAGAGGGACGGATTCACCCCTCCACTTT
CDR3 protein: CASRGTDSPLHF

D gene: NA
J gene: TRBJ2-5
V gene: TRBV6-2/TRBV6-3
clone size: NA
CDR3 length: 14
CDR3 DNA: TGTGCCAGCAGTTACTCCGGTAGCAGGAAGGCCCAGTACTTC
CDR3 protein: CASSYSGSRKAQYF

D gene: TRBD1
J gene: TRBJ1-2
V gene: TRBV7-2
clone size: few
CDR3 length: 14
CDR3 DNA: TGTGCCAGCAGATTCTACGGGACAGGGGGTGGCTACACCTTC
CDR3 protein: CASRFYGTGGGYTF

D gene: NA
J gene: TRBJ2-1
V gene: TRBV29-1
clone size: many
CDR3 length: 15
CDR3 DNA: TGCAGCGTTGTAGGGCTGGCGGGGATCCTTAATGAGCAGTTCTTC
CDR3 protein: CSVVGLAGILNEQFF

D gene: TRBD2
J gene: TRBJ2-5
V gene: TRBV20-1
clone size: many
CDR3 length: 15
CDR3 DNA: TGCAGTGCTGGGACTAGCGGGAGAAAAAAAGAGACCCAGTACTTC
CDR3 protein: CSAGTSGRKKETQYF

D gene: TRBD2
J gene: TRBJ2-1
V gene: TRBV5-1
clone size: few
CDR3 length: 15
CDR3 DNA: TGCGCCAGCAGCTTGGTAGCGGGAGTCTACAATGAGCAGTTCTTC
CDR3 protein: CASSLVAGVYNEQFF

D gene: TRBD2
J gene: TRBJ2-5
V gene: TRBV28
clone size: few
CDR3 length: 17
CDR3 DNA: TGTGCCAGCAGTTTTATCCGACTAGCGGGAAAACAAGAGACCCAGTACTTC
CDR3 protein: CASSFIRLAGKQETQYF

D gene: TRBD1
J gene: TRBJ2-7
V gene: TRBV5-5
clone size: NA
CDR3 length: 16
CDR3 DNA: TGTGCCAGCAGCCGGGGACCGGGACAGCTAGCATACGAGCAGTACTTC
CDR3 protein: CASSRGPGQLAYEQYF

D gene: TRBD2
J gene: TRBJ2-5
V gene: TRBV2
clone size: NA
CDR3 length: 16
CDR3 DNA: TGTGCCAGCAGAAAGGGACTAGCGGGGTCCGGGGAGACCCAGTACTTC
CDR3 protein: CASRKGLAGSGETQYF

D gene: NA
J gene: TRBJ2-2
V gene: TRBV6-5
clone size: NA
CDR3 length: 15
CDR3 DNA: TGTGCCAGCAGTTACGTCCGGGGAAACACCGGGGAGCTGTTTTTT
CDR3 protein: CASSYVRGNTGELFF

D gene: NA
J gene: TRBJ2-2
V gene: TRBV2
clone size: NA
CDR3 length: 14
CDR3 DNA: TGTGCCAGCAGTGCGGGGCAGGTCACCGGGGAGCTGTTTTTT
CDR3 protein: CASSAGQVTGELFF

D gene: TRBD1
J gene: TRBJ2-3
V gene: TRBV10-3
clone size: NA
CDR3 length: 14
CDR3 DNA: TGTGCCATCAGTGTGGGACAGGGGGCAGATACGCAGTATTTT
CDR3 protein: CAISVGQGADTQYF

D gene: NA
J gene: TRBJ2-3
V gene: TRBV7-9
clone size: NA
CDR3 length: 16
CDR3 DNA: TGTGCCAGCAGCTTGCCCAGCAAACTTCGGGGAGATACGCAGTATTTT
CDR3 protein: CASSLPSKLRGDTQYF

D gene: TRBD1
J gene: TRBJ2-1
V gene: TRBV15
clone size: NA
CDR3 length: 15
CDR3 DNA: TGTGCCACCAGCGCACCCGGGACAGGGGGTAATGAGCAGTTCTTC
CDR3 protein: CATSAPGTGGNEQFF

D gene: NA
J gene: TRBJ1-1
V gene: TRBV9
clone size: once
CDR3 length: 15
CDR3 DNA: TGTGCCAGCAGCGTCTCCGGGACATTGAACACTGAAGCTTTCTTT
CDR3 protein: CASSVSGTLNTEAFF

D gene: NA
J gene: TRBJ2-5
V gene: TRBV20-1
clone size: NA
CDR3 length: 13
CDR3 DNA: TGCAGTGCTAGCTTTGTGGGGAGAGAGACCCAGTACTTC
CDR3 protein: CSASFVGRETQYF

D gene: NA
J gene: TRBJ2-1
V gene: TRBV5-5
clone size: NA
CDR3 length: 17
CDR3 DNA: TGTGCCAGCAGCTTGGTTCCGGGGCTGAGCTCCTACAATGAGCAGTTCTTC
CDR3 protein: CASSLVPGLSSYNEQFF

D gene: NA
J gene: TRBJ2-2
V gene: TRBV29-1
clone size: few
CDR3 length: 12
CDR3 DNA: TGCAGCGCCCCGGGTGGCACCGGGGAGCTGTTTTTT
CDR3 protein: CSAPGGTGELFF

D gene: TRBD2
J gene: TRBJ2-5
V gene: TRBV20-1
clone size: NA
CDR3 length: 18
CDR3 DNA: TGCAGTGCTAGAGATCTAAGAGGACTAGCGGGGGCAGGGGAGACCCAGTACTTC
CDR3 protein: CSARDLRGLAGAGETQYF

D gene: NA
J gene: TRBJ2-3
V gene: TRBV12-3/TRBV12-4
clone size: many
CDR3 length: 13
CDR3 DNA: TGTGCCAGCAGTACCACACTCACAGATACGCAGTATTTT
CDR3 protein: CASSTTLTDTQYF

D gene: TRBD2
J gene: TRBJ2-6
V gene: TRBV20-1
clone size: few
CDR3 length: 16
CDR3 DNA: TGCAGTGCTAGAGATCAGCGGGGGTCTGGGGCCAACGTCCTGACTTTC
CDR3 protein: CSARDQRGSGANVLTF

D gene: TRBD1
J gene: TRBJ1-4
V gene: TRBV2
clone size: NA
CDR3 length: 15
CDR3 DNA: TGTGCCAGCATCCGAAGGACAGGGGGCAATGAAAAACTGTTTTTT
CDR3 protein: CASIRRTGGNEKLFF

D gene: TRBD1
J gene: TRBJ1-5
V gene: TRBV6-1
clone size: NA
CDR3 length: 16
CDR3 DNA: TGTGCCAGCAGCCACCCGGGACAGGGTAGCAATCAGCCCCAGCATTTT
CDR3 protein: CASSHPGQGSNQPQHF

D gene: TRBD1
J gene: TRBJ2-1
V gene: TRBV29-1
clone size: NA
CDR3 length: 16
CDR3 DNA: TGCAGCGTTGAGACAGGGGGCGCAAGGAAAAACAATGAGCAGTTCTTC
CDR3 protein: CSVETGGARKNNEQFF

D gene: NA
J gene: TRBJ2-7
V gene: TRBV5-1
clone size: few
CDR3 length: 15
CDR3 DNA: TGCGCCAGCAGTCCCCGGGACATGGGCTCCTACGAGCAGTACTTC
CDR3 protein: CASSPRDMGSYEQYF

D gene: NA
J gene: TRBJ1-1
V gene: TRBV5-4
clone size: few
CDR3 length: 14
CDR3 DNA: TGTGCCAGCAGCCCTAGAGGGGGGATAAATGAAGCTTTCTTT
CDR3 protein: CASSPRGGINEAFF

D gene: NA
J gene: TRBJ2-4
V gene: TRBV20-1
clone size: few
CDR3 length: 13
CDR3 DNA: TGCAGTGCTAGATCCTTGGATAGGAACATTCAGTACTTC
CDR3 protein: CSARSLDRNIQYF

D gene: NA
J gene: TRBJ1-1
V gene: TRBV29-1
clone size: few
CDR3 length: 16
CDR3 DNA: TGCAGCGTTGCGGGAAGGGAAATGTCTACGAACACTGAAGCTTTCTTT
CDR3 protein: CSVAGREMSTNTEAFF

D gene: NA
J gene: TRBJ2-1
V gene: TRBV14
clone size: NA
CDR3 length: 15
CDR3 DNA: TGTGCCAGCAGCCAAACAGAAAATACCTACAATGAGCAGTTCTTC
CDR3 protein: CASSQTENTYNEQFF

D gene: TRBD1
J gene: TRBJ1-1
V gene: TRBV14
clone size: NA
CDR3 length: 17
CDR3 DNA: TGTGCCAGCAGCCAGAACCTGGGACAGGGCTTTAACACTGAAGCTTTCTTT
CDR3 protein: CASSQNLGQGFNTEAFF

D gene: TRBD1
J gene: TRBJ1-4
V gene: TRBV6-5
clone size: NA
CDR3 length: 16
CDR3 DNA: TGTGCCAGCAGTTACTCGCTGGGACAGGGGAATGAAAAACTGTTTTTT
CDR3 protein: CASSYSLGQGNEKLFF

D gene: TRBD1
J gene: TRBJ2-1
V gene: TRBV3-1
clone size: NA
CDR3 length: 14
CDR3 DNA: TGTGCCAGCAGCCATACAGGGGTTGGCAATGAGCAGTTCTTC
CDR3 protein: CASSHTGVGNEQFF

D gene: NA
J gene: TRBJ2-7
V gene: TRBV29-1
clone size: few
CDR3 length: 15
CDR3 DNA: TGCAGCGTCAAACGGAACCGGGAAGGACCCTACGAGCAGTACTTC
CDR3 protein: CSVKRNREGPYEQYF

D gene: NA
J gene: TRBJ2-4
V gene: TRBV7-8
clone size: NA
CDR3 length: 14
CDR3 DNA: TGTGCCAGCAGCTTGGCCAGGGGGGGCAACATTCAGTACTTC
CDR3 protein: CASSLARGGNIQYF

D gene: TRBD1
J gene: TRBJ1-2
V gene: TRBV20-1
clone size: NA
CDR3 length: 14
CDR3 DNA: TGCAGTGCTAGGGGACAGGGAAAGTCGTATGGCTACACCTTC
CDR3 protein: CSARGQGKSYGYTF

D gene: TRBD2
J gene: TRBJ2-3
V gene: TRBV12-3/TRBV12-4
clone size: NA
CDR3 length: 15
CDR3 DNA: TGTGCCAGCAGTATTAGCGGGAGGGGCACAGATACGCAGTATTTT
CDR3 protein: CASSISGRGTDTQYF

D gene: NA
J gene: TRBJ2-1
V gene: TRBV3-1
clone size: many
CDR3 length: 14
CDR3 DNA: TGTGCCAGCAGCAACGACCCCCGATCCAATGAGCAGTTCTTC
CDR3 protein: CASSNDPRSNEQFF

D gene: NA
J gene: TRBJ2-5
V gene: TRBV29-1
clone size: NA
CDR3 length: 13
CDR3 DNA: TGCAGCGTTGGCACGGGGCCCCAAGAGACCCAGTACTTC
CDR3 protein: CSVGTGPQETQYF

D gene: NA
J gene: TRBJ1-2
V gene: TRBV28
clone size: few
CDR3 length: 15
CDR3 DNA: TGTGCCAGCAGTTCTACCGGGGAGCGACAGTATGGCTACACCTTC
CDR3 protein: CASSSTGERQYGYTF

D gene: TRBD1
J gene: TRBJ2-7
V gene: TRBV5-1
clone size: NA
CDR3 length: 16
CDR3 DNA: TGCGCCAGCAGCTCCGCCGGGACAGGGATGGTAACCGAGCAGTACTTC
CDR3 protein: CASSSAGTGMVTEQYF

D gene: NA
J gene: TRBJ2-5
V gene: TRBV4-3
clone size: NA
CDR3 length: 15
CDR3 DNA: TGCGCCAGCAGCCAGGAGGGGGTCGGGGAAGAGACCCAGTACTTC
CDR3 protein: CASSQEGVGEETQYF

D gene: NA
J gene: TRBJ1-1
V gene: TRBV28
clone size: NA
CDR3 length: 12
CDR3 DNA: TGTGCCAGCAGTATGCAACGGGGGAGAGCTTTCTTT
CDR3 protein: CASSMQRGRAFF